This note documents a single T cell receptor beta chain sequence. The CDR3 is made up of 15 amino acids. Germline lookup yields CDR1 SNHLY and CDR2 FYNNEI. V shed 5 bases and J 4 bases; nucleotides not matched to a gene: 10. The data derive from a study of blood T cell repertoires in COVID-19. Method: immunoSEQ multiplex PCR; TCRdb's copy keeps in-frame clones and lacks some. Of 150,000 to 200,000 clones in the sample, about 77% were seen once. Material for sequencing was PBMCs or T cells enriched from blood (not recorded which). The chain couples TRBV2 to TRBJ1-2; TRBD1 agrees at 7 bases. The source of this sequence is a woman in her fifties or sixties with acute COVID-19. DNA of the CDR3: TGTGCCAGCAGTCCACAGGGGCAACACACCTATGGCTACACCTTC. Translated: CASSPQGQHTYGYTF.